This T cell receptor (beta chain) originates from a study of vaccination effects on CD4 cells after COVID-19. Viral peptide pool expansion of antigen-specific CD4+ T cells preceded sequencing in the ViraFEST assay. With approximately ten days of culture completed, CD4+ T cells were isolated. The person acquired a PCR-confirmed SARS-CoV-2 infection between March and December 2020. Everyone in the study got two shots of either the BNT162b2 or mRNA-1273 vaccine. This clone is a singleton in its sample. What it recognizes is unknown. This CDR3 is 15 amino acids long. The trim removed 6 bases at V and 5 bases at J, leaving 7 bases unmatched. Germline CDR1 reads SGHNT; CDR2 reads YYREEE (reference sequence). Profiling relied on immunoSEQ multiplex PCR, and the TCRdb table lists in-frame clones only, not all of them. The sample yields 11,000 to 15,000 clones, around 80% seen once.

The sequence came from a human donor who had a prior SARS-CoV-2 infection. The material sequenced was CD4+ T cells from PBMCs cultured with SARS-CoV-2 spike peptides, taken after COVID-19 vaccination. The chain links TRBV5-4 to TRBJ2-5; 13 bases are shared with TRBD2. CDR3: CASTTPTSGRETQYF. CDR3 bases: TGTGCCAGCACCACGCCGACTAGCGGGAGGGAGACCCAGTACTTC.